Sequencing of this T cell receptor beta chain was carried out in a study of CD8+ T cells in alopecia areata. Whole-study context: Spontaneously alopecic C3H/HeJ graft donors, about 6-12 months old, gave skin to roughly 6-10-week-old female C3H/HeJ mice.

Study-wide results and caveats: An increase in clonality over normal scalp was evident in lesional scalp, especially alopecia totalis/universalis. Between patients, shared TCR sequences were less clear than in mice. This was possibly due in part to HLA diversity in the patient population.

A note on this clone: The target antigen is unknown. The protein in this entry is translated from the DNA; at residue 13 it differs from the protein listed in TCRdb. The genes and germline here are from mouse. Sequencing ends 3 residues short of the CDR3 end; the germline J gene provides the rest.

cDNA reverse transcribed from extracted RNA served as the sequencing template. This table comes from immunoSEQ multiplex PCR, and its TCRdb copy is limited to in-frame clones, with some not included. The sample was found to contain approximately 110,000 clones, and every one recurs. V lost 1 base, J lost 1 base, and 9 bases lay in between. The CDR3 loop spans 16 amino acids. Germline V lookup: CDR1 NNHDY, CDR2 SYVADS. The V gene is TRBV13-3, the J gene TRBJ1-6; the D is unclear. TRBJ1-6 qualifies as an ORF whose function is uncertain. The clonotype was recovered from a C3H/HeJ mouse with alopecia areata. MHC haplotype of the mouse line: H2-k. Sequencing used lesional skin. CDR3 protein: CASSDRSISYNSPLYF. The part of the CDR3 DNA that was read is TGTGCCAGCAGTGATAGGTCAATCTCCTATAATTCGCCC.